These T cell receptor beta chains were read from a single sample in a study of T cells after yellow fever vaccination. MiXCR, run by TCRdb on the 5' RACE reads, gives a single entry per CDR3 protein. The sample has approximately 120,000 distinct CDR3 sequences; approximately 7% are singletons. The sample here was CD4+ T cells sorted from PBMCs, taken 9 to 10 days after the first yellow fever vaccination. These receptors were taken from a man younger than 30 who received the YFV17D yellow fever vaccine. The CDR3 runs from the conserved cysteine through the conserved F or W. The D gene is left open where the match is weak. Expanded clones are given a class, and other clones once, few, many or no size at all.

many	TRBV7-3	TRBJ2-5	NA	CASSPGRGRMTQYF	TGTGCCAGCAGCCCCGGGAGGGGGCGGATGACCCAGTACTTC
many	TRBV9	TRBJ1-4	NA	CASSVDPATNEKLFF	TGTGCCAGCAGCGTAGATCCAGCAACTAATGAAAAACTGTTTTTT
many	TRBV7-2	TRBJ2-3	NA	CASSLVVPADTQYF	TGTGCCAGCAGCTTAGTCGTACCAGCAGATACGCAGTATTTT
many	TRBV5-1	TRBJ2-5	NA	CASSLGPGKETQYF	TGCGCCAGCAGCTTGGGGCCAGGGAAAGAGACCCAGTACTTC
many	TRBV12-3/TRBV12-4	TRBJ2-5	NA	CASSFVQETQYF	TGTGCCAGCAGTTTCGTCCAAGAGACCCAGTACTTC
NA	TRBV7-2	TRBJ1-2	NA	CASSLVLGAGMGGYTF	TGTGCCAGCAGCTTAGTTCTCGGGGCGGGGATGGGAGGCTACACCTTC
many	TRBV20-1	TRBJ1-1	TRBD1	CSTPRDRENTEAFF	TGCAGTACCCCCCGGGACAGGGAGAACACTGAAGCTTTCTTT
few	TRBV5-4	TRBJ2-5	TRBD2	CASSLYLAGQETQYF	TGTGCCAGCAGCTTGTATCTAGCGGGGCAAGAGACCCAGTACTTC
many	TRBV12-3/TRBV12-4	TRBJ2-3	TRBD1	CASRGQITDTQYF	TGTGCCAGCAGGGGACAGATCACAGATACGCAGTATTTT
NA	TRBV18	TRBJ1-2	NA	CASSPREGSPGYTF	TGTGCCAGCTCACCACGGGAGGGATCCCCTGGCTACACCTTC
many	TRBV6-5	TRBJ2-3	TRBD2	CASSYYRLAPDTQYF	TGTGCCAGCAGTTACTATAGACTAGCTCCAGATACGCAGTATTTT
NA	TRBV12-3/TRBV12-4	TRBJ2-5	NA	CASTLRGTGVETQYF	TGTGCCAGCACCCTTAGGGGGACGGGGGTGGAGACCCAGTACTTC